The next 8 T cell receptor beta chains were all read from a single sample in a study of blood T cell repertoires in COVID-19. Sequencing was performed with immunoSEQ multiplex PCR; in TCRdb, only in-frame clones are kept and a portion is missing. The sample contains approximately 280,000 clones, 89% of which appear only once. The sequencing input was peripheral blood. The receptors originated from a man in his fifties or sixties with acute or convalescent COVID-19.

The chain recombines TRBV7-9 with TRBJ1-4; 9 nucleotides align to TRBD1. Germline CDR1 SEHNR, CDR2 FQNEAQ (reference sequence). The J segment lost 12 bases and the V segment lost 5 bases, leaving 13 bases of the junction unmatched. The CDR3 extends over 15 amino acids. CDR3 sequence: CASSPGQGLWSELFF. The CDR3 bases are TGTGCCAGCAGCCCGGGACAGGGTCTGTGGTCGGAACTGTTTTTT.

CDR3 loop: CAWSAGGDTQYF. CDR3 coding DNA: TGTGCCTGGAGTGCCGGGGGGGATACGCAGTATTTT. V usage is TRBV30 and J usage is TRBJ2-3; the match to TRBD2 covers 7 bases. The CDR3 has 12 amino acids. The germline gives CDR1 GTSNPN, CDR2 SVGIG (reference sequence). With V trimmed by 1 base and J by 6 bases, 1 base remained unmatched.

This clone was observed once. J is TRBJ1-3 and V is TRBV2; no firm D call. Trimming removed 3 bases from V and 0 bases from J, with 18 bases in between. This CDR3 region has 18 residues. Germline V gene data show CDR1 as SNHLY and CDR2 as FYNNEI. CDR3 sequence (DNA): TGTGCCAGCAGTGATGCCTTCCGATCGGGGAGCTCTGGAAACACCATATATTTT. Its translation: CASSDAFRSGSSGNTIYF.

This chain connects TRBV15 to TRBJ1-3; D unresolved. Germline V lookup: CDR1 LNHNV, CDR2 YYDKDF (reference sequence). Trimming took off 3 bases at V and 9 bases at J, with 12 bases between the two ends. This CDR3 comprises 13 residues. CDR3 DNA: TGTGCCACCAGCAGTCGGGAGCTCAGCACCATATATTTT. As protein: CATSSRELSTIYF. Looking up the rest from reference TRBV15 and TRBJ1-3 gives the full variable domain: DAMVIQNPRYQVTQFGKPVTLSCSQTLNHNVMYWYQQKSSQAPKLLFHYYDKDFNNEADTPDNFQSRRPNTSFCFLDIRSPGLGDTAMYLCATSSRELSTIYFGEGSWLTVV.

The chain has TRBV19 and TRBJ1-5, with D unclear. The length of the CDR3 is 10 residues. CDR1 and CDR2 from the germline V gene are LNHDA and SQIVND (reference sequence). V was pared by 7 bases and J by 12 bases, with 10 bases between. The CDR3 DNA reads TGTGCCAGTATCCTCCGGGACCAGCATTTT. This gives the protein CASILRDQHF.

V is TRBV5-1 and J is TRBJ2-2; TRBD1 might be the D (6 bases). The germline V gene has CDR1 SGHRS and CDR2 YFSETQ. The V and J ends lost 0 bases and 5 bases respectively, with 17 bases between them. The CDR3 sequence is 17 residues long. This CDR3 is CASSLEPDRIGTGELFF. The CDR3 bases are TGCGCCAGCAGCTTGGAGCCCGACAGGATTGGAACCGGGGAGCTGTTTTTT.

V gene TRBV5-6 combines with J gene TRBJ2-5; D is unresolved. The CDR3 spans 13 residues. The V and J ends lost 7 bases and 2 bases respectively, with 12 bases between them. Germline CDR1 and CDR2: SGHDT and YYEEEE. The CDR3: CASSSGWQETQYF. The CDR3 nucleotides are TGTGCCAGCTCCTCCGGGTGGCAAGAGACCCAGTACTTC.

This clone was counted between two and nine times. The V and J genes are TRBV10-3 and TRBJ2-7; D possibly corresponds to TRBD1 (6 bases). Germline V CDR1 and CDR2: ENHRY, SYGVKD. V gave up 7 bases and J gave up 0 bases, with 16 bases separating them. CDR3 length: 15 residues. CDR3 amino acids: CAITPSTGISYEQYF. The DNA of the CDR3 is TGTGCCATCACTCCGAGTACAGGGATCTCCTACGAGCAGTACTTC.